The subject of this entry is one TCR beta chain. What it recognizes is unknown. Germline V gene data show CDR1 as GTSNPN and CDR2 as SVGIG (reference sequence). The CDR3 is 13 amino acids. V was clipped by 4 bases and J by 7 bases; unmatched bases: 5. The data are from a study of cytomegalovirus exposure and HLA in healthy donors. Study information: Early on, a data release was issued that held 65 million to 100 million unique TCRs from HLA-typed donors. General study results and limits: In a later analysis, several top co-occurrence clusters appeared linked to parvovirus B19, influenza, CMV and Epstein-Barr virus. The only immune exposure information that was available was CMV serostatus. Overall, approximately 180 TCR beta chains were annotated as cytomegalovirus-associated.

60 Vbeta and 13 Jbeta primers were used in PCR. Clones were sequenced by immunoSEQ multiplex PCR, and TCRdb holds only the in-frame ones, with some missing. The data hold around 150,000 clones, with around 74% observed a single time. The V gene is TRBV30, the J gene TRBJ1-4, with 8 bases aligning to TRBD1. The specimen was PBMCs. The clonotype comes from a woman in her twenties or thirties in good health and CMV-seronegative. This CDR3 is CAWNGQGGEKLFF. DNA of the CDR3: TGTGCCTGGAACGGACAGGGCGGTGAAAAACTGTTTTTT.